A selection of T cell receptor beta chains follows, all from one sample in a study of blood T cells in healthy people across ages. TCRdb reprocessed the 5' RACE reads with MiXCR, giving one entry per CDR3 protein. Among about 800,000 distinct CDR3 sequences listed, roughly 25% were seen once. These data are also associated with another study on T cells of mothers and their children.

Sequenced: blood. The receptors were sampled from a boy aged 10-17 years in good health. The conserved cysteine and the conserved F or W are not part of the CDR3 here. Clone size appears in some rows only: once, few, many, or a class for an expanded clone.

j_call v_call cdr3_length clone_size cdr3_aa
TRBJ1-1 TRBV29-1 9 few SVSKGGGFF
TRBJ2-7 TRBV5-6 13 . ASSPTRDSSYEQY
TRBJ1-2 TRBV5-1 13 . ASSLPSDRVDGYT
TRBJ2-5 TRBV6-2/TRBV6-3 13 . ASSSTVVGAETQY
TRBJ2-1 TRBV28 13 . ASSIAGTLYNEQF
TRBJ2-4 TRBV6-2/TRBV6-3 16 . ASSRPTSGGAAKNIQY
TRBJ2-7 TRBV9 12 . ASSPYPGPYEQY
TRBJ1-2 TRBV9 12 . ASSADIGTYGYT
TRBJ2-3 TRBV5-1 12 . ASGLESATDTQY
. TRBV10-3 14 few AISESGLAGSNEQF
TRBJ2-1 TRBV5-1 14 . ASSLPGTGGYNEQF
TRBJ2-7 TRBV10-3 11 few AISGGSGKVPY
TRBJ2-7 TRBV5-1 12 . ASSLVGSAYEQY
TRBJ2-3 TRBV9 12 few ASSVDQTSGDCT
TRBJ2-2 TRBV28 14 . ASSPSRGMNTGELF
. TRBV6-2/TRBV6-3 12 . ASSRVAGAYEQY
. TRBV19 15 . ASSAAQSGLTGHEQF
TRBJ2-1 TRBV12-3/TRBV12-4 9 few ASSDGVEQF
. TRBV4-3 19 few ASSHYLQGDRLAGEKETQY
TRBJ1-2 TRBV2 13 . ASRLWETGLYGYT
TRBJ2-1 TRBV3-1 12 few ASSQDVACNEQF
TRBJ2-7 TRBV27 13 few ASSPRKQGAHEQY
TRBJ2-5 TRBV5-1 13 many ASSLGGLAGETQY
TRBJ1-5 TRBV20-1 11 . SGGDRPDQPQH
TRBJ2-1 TRBV6-6 13 few ASKAGESAYNEQF
TRBJ1-4 TRBV7-6 13 . ASSLSPGGFEKLF
TRBJ2-1 TRBV29-1 10 . SVDWQYNEQF
TRBJ1-6 TRBV28 13 . ASSQRQGGNSPLH
TRBJ1-1 TRBV27 10 few ASRPRQGEAF
TRBJ2-1 TRBV20-1 12 . SARAGSSYNEQF
TRBJ2-5 TRBV25-1 11 . ASRKDRGETQY
TRBJ2-6 TRBV20-1 11 . SAPPAGANVLT
TRBJ2-3 TRBV7-6 13 . ASSIAGAEADTQY
TRBJ2-2 TRBV7-2 12 . ASSASLGTGELF
TRBJ2-7 TRBV28 13 . ASSPNGQGFHEQY
TRBJ1-1 TRBV7-2 11 few ASSLGTGLEAF
TRBJ1-5 TRBV27 13 . ASSPNPDFNQPQH
TRBJ2-3 TRBV18 13 few ASSPTSGGPDTQY
TRBJ1-1 TRBV6-5 12 . ASSPNRNPLEAF
TRBJ1-4 TRBV4-3 12 . ASSQDRVRERLF
TRBJ2-5 TRBV28 16 . ASSLLLIREHEGETQY
TRBJ2-7 TRBV29-1 11 . SVVALADYEQY
TRBJ2-1 TRBV6-5 12 few ASRPGLADNEQF
TRBJ2-1 TRBV28 13 . ASSLSGGEQNEQF
TRBJ1-1 TRBV25-1 10 few ASSDPETEAF
TRBJ2-4 TRBV3-1 14 . ASSQEKGRTKNIQY